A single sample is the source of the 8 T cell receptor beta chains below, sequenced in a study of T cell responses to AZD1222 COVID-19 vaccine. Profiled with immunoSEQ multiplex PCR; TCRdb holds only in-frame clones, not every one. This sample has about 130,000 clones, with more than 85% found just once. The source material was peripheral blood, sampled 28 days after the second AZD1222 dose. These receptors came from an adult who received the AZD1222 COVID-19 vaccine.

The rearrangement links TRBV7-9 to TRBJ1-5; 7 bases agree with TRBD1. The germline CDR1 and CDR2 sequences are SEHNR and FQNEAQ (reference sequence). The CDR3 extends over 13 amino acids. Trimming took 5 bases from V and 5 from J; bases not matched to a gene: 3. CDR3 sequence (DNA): TGTGCCAGCAGCCTGGGACAGTATCAGCCCCAGCATTTT. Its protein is CASSLGQYQPQHF. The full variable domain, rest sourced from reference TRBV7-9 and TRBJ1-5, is DTGVSQNPRHKITKRGQNVTFRCDPISEHNRLYWYRQTLGQGPEFLTYFQNEAQLEKSRLLSDRFSAERPKGSFSTLEIQRTEQGDSAMYLCASSLGQYQPQHFGDGTRLSIL.

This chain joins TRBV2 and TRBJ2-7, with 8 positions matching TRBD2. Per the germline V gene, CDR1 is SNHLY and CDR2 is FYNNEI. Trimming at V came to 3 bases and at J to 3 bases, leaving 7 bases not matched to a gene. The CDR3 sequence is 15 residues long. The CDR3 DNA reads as TGTGCCAGCAGTGATAGACTAGCGAGCAACTACGAGCAGTACGTC. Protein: CASSDRLASNYEQYV.

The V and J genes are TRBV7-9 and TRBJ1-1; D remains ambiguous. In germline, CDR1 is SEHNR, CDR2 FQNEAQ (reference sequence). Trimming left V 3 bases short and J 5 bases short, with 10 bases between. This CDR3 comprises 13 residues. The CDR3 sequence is CASSFESITEAFF. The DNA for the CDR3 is TGTGCCAGCAGCTTCGAATCAATAACTGAAGCTTTCTTT.

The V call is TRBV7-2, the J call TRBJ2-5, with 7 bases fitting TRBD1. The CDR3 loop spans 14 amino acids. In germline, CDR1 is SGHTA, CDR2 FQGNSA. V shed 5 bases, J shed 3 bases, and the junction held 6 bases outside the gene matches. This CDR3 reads CASSIQGSEETQYF. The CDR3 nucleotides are TGTGCCAGCAGCATACAGGGGTCGGAAGAGACCCAGTACTTC.

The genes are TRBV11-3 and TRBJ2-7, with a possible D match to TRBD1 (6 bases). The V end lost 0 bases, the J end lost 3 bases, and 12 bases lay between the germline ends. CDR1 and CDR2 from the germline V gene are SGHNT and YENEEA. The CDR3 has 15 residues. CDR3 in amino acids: CASSLDGEGGYEQYF. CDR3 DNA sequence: TGTGCCAGCAGCTTAGACGGGGAAGGGGGCTACGAGCAGTACTTC.

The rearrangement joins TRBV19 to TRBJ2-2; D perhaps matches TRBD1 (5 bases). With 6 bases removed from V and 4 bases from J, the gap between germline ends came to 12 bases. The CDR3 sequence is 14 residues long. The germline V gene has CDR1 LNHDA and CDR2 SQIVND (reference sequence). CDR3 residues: CASSRLQGTGELFF. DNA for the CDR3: TGTGCCAGTAGCCGACTGCAGGGCACCGGGGAGCTGTTTTTT.

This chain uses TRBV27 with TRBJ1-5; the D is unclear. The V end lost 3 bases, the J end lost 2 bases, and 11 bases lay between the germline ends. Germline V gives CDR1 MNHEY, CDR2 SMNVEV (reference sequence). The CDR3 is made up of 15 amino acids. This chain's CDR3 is CASSLTSSGNQPQHF. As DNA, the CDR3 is TGTGCCAGCAGTTTGACCAGTTCGGGCAATCAGCCCCAGCATTTT.

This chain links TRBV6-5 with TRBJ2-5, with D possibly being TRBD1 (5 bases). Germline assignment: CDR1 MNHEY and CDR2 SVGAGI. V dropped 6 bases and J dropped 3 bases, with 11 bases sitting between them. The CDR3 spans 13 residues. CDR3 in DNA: TGTGCCAGCAGCAAGGGGTACGAAGAGACCCAGTACTTC. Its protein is CASSKGYEETQYF.